A selection of T cell receptor beta chains follows, all from one sample in a study of T-cell reconstitution after alpha-beta-depleted transplantation in children. MiXCR was run by TCRdb on the PCR reads, yielding one entry per CDR3 protein. The sample holds about 980,000 distinct CDR3 sequences, less than 30% seen once. This material consisted of PBMCs, mostly from graft donor cells, taken 360 days after TCRalphabeta/CD19-depleted stem cell transplant. These receptors all stem from a boy less than two years old who had a stem cell transplant for SCID, so the T cells may come from the graft donor. CDR3s include the opening cysteine and the closing phenylalanine or tryptophan. The D gene is left open where the match is weak. Expanded clones are given a class, and other clones once, few, many or no size at all.

abundance: few
j_gene: TRBJ2-4
v_gene: TRBV12-3/TRBV12-4
d_gene: TRBD1
CDR3aa: CASSPGTGVKNIQYF
CDR3nt: TGTGCCAGCAGCCCCGGGACAGGGGTGAAAAACATTCAGTACTTC

abundance: .
j_gene: TRBJ2-3
v_gene: TRBV5-1
d_gene: .
CDR3aa: CASSPTRVGEDTQYF
CDR3nt: TGCGCCAGCAGCCCGACGAGGGTAGGTGAAGATACGCAGTATTTT

abundance: few
j_gene: TRBJ2-2
v_gene: TRBV7-8
d_gene: TRBD2
CDR3aa: CASSLALTSGGVNTGELFF
CDR3nt: TGTGCCAGCAGCTTAGCGTTAACCAGCGGGGGGGTTAACACCGGGGAGCTGTTTTTT

abundance: few
j_gene: TRBJ2-4
v_gene: TRBV5-1
d_gene: TRBD2
CDR3aa: CASSLGLAGGGAKNIQYF
CDR3nt: TGCGCCAGCAGCCTGGGACTAGCGGGGGGGGGAGCCAAAAACATTCAGTACTTC

abundance: few
j_gene: TRBJ2-7
v_gene: TRBV2
d_gene: TRBD1
CDR3aa: CASRQGAAEQYF
CDR3nt: TGTGCCAGCAGACAGGGGGCAGCGGAGCAGTACTTC

abundance: .
j_gene: TRBJ2-3
v_gene: TRBV5-1
d_gene: .
CDR3aa: CASSSISRTDTQYF
CDR3nt: TGCGCCAGCAGCTCGATCTCTCGCACAGATACGCAGTATTTT

abundance: few
j_gene: TRBJ2-1
v_gene: TRBV5-5
d_gene: .
CDR3aa: CASSLAAGILPYNEQFF
CDR3nt: TGTGCCAGCAGCTTGGCGGCAGGGATCCTGCCCTACAATGAGCAGTTCTTC

abundance: .
j_gene: TRBJ2-1
v_gene: TRBV12-3/TRBV12-4
d_gene: TRBD2
CDR3aa: CASTVPGLAGYNEQFF
CDR3nt: TGTGCCAGCACCGTTCCCGGACTAGCGGGTTACAATGAGCAGTTCTTC

abundance: .
j_gene: TRBJ2-1
v_gene: TRBV4-1
d_gene: .
CDR3aa: CASRWSGNEQFF
CDR3nt: TGCGCCAGCAGGTGGTCGGGCAATGAGCAGTTCTTC

abundance: .
j_gene: TRBJ2-1
v_gene: TRBV20-1
d_gene: TRBD1
CDR3aa: CSATGTDNEQFF
CDR3nt: TGCAGTGCTACCGGGACAGACAATGAGCAGTTCTTC

abundance: .
j_gene: TRBJ2-1
v_gene: TRBV10-3
d_gene: TRBD2
CDR3aa: CAISKGLAGANEQFF
CDR3nt: TGTGCCATCAGTAAGGGACTAGCGGGGGCCAATGAGCAGTTCTTC

abundance: .
j_gene: TRBJ2-5
v_gene: TRBV4-1
d_gene: .
CDR3aa: CASSQASIRKVGTQYF
CDR3nt: TGCGCCAGCAGCCAAGCGTCGATCCGGAAGGTTGGGACCCAGTACTTC

abundance: .
j_gene: TRBJ2-2
v_gene: TRBV3-1
d_gene: .
CDR3aa: CASTALLEGGTGELFF
CDR3nt: TGTGCCAGCACGGCCTTACTCGAAGGCGGCACCGGGGAGCTGTTTTTT

abundance: .
j_gene: TRBJ1-1
v_gene: TRBV20-1
d_gene: .
CDR3aa: CSARGRGRGTEAFF
CDR3nt: TGCAGTGCTAGAGGCAGGGGAAGAGGAACTGAAGCTTTCTTT

abundance: .
j_gene: TRBJ2-1
v_gene: TRBV24-1
d_gene: .
CDR3aa: CATVGHTGNEQFF
CDR3nt: TGTGCCACGGTCGGCCATACGGGTAATGAGCAGTTCTTC

abundance: .
j_gene: TRBJ2-3
v_gene: TRBV3-1
d_gene: .
CDR3aa: CASSPAVTSLSADTQYF
CDR3nt: TGTGCCAGCAGCCCGGCGGTGACATCTTTATCCGCAGATACGCAGTATTTT

abundance: few
j_gene: TRBJ2-7
v_gene: TRBV18
d_gene: .
CDR3aa: CASRNRDYEQYF
CDR3nt: TGTGCCAGCCGGAACAGGGACTACGAGCAGTACTTC

abundance: .
j_gene: TRBJ1-1
v_gene: TRBV2
d_gene: .
CDR3aa: CASSTQVYTEAFF
CDR3nt: TGTGCCAGCAGTACGCAGGTGTACACTGAAGCTTTCTTT

abundance: few
j_gene: TRBJ2-1
v_gene: TRBV6-1
d_gene: TRBD2
CDR3aa: CASSLGKIAGQSEQFF
CDR3nt: TGTGCCAGCAGTCTCGGAAAGATAGCGGGACAATCCGAGCAGTTCTTC

abundance: many
j_gene: TRBJ2-1
v_gene: TRBV27
d_gene: .
CDR3aa: CASRPATKSGNEQFF
CDR3nt: TGTGCCAGCAGACCCGCGACAAAATCGGGCAATGAGCAGTTCTTC

abundance: .
j_gene: TRBJ2-1
v_gene: TRBV29-1
d_gene: .
CDR3aa: CSVEEGIYNEQFF
CDR3nt: TGCAGCGTTGAGGAGGGAATCTACAATGAGCAGTTCTTC

abundance: .
j_gene: TRBJ1-4
v_gene: TRBV7-2
d_gene: .
CDR3aa: CASSKQGMSEKLFF
CDR3nt: TGTGCCAGCAGCAAACAGGGAATGAGTGAAAAACTGTTTTTT

abundance: many
j_gene: TRBJ2-1
v_gene: TRBV12-3/TRBV12-4
d_gene: TRBD2
CDR3aa: CASSLRAGGEQFF
CDR3nt: TGCGCCAGCAGCTTGCGGGCGGGGGGTGAGCAGTTCTTC

abundance: few
j_gene: TRBJ2-1
v_gene: TRBV12-3/TRBV12-4
d_gene: .
CDR3aa: CASRSPDNEQFF
CDR3nt: TGTGCCAGCAGGAGTCCTGATAATGAGCAGTTCTTC

abundance: .
j_gene: TRBJ2-5
v_gene: TRBV20-1
d_gene: TRBD1
CDR3aa: CSARTGLVGFQETQYF
CDR3nt: TGCAGTGCTAGGACAGGGTTGGTCGGATTCCAAGAGACCCAGTACTTC

abundance: few
j_gene: TRBJ2-5
v_gene: TRBV5-1
d_gene: .
CDR3aa: CASSLGPHGAQYF
CDR3nt: TGCGCCAGCAGCTTGGGTCCCCACGGGGCCCAGTACTTC